These 25 T cell receptor beta chains were all obtained from the same sample, sequenced in a study of spatial heterogeneity in lung cancer. TCRdb re-called the 5' RACE reads through MiXCR, storing one row per CDR3 protein. Here the sample spans tens of thousands of distinct CDR3 sequences, about 9.4% being singletons. The time point here: sample taken at primary tumor resection. Unsorted tumor, nontumor lung tissue or cryopreserved PBMC supplied the whole RNA. The starting material was PBMCs, obtained at surgery. The receptor source for this set is a male donor with early-stage non-small cell lung cancer.

This clonotype was recorded a few times. The chain links TRBV30 to TRBJ2-3; weak D call: TRBD2 (6 bases). Germline V CDR1 and CDR2: GTSNPN, SVGIG (reference sequence). V was clipped by 0 bases and J by 1 base, with 8 bases between them. CDR3 length equals 14 residues. The CDR3 sequence is CAWSVGGGTDTQYF. The CDR3 DNA follows: TGTGCCTGGAGTGTGGGGGGTGGCACAGATACGCAGTATTTT.

This chain links TRBV20-1 with TRBJ2-7; TRBD1 is a possible D gene (6 bases). The CDR3 totals 14 residues. CDR1 and CDR2 (germline): DFQATT, SNEGSKA (reference sequence). V dropped 5 bases and J dropped 1 base, with 15 bases sitting between them. CDR3 protein: CSARGGVNSYEQYF. The DNA for the CDR3 is TGCAGTGCTCGAGGGGGTGTGAATTCCTACGAGCAGTACTTC.

This clonotype was counted ten times or more. This chain joins TRBV29-1 and TRBJ2-4, with D uncertain. Trimming cost V 6 bases and J 0 bases, with 12 bases left between them. The CDR3 is 14 amino acids. The germline V gene has CDR1 SQVTM and CDR2 ANQGSEA. The CDR3 bases are TGCAGCGTCGGACCGATCCAAGCCAAAAACATTCAGTACTTC. Amino acids: CSVGPIQAKNIQYF.

This clonotype was detected many times. The chain employs TRBV19 and TRBJ1-1; TRBD1 might be the D (5 bases). Germline CDR1 and CDR2: LNHDA and SQIVND (reference sequence). The V and J ends lost 4 bases and 4 bases respectively, with 13 bases between them. The CDR3 extends over 14 amino acids. The CDR3 loop is CASSRAGPGTEAFF. CDR3 in DNA: TGTGCCAGTAGTAGAGCAGGGCCGGGCACTGAAGCTTTCTTT.

The chain joins TRBV5-1 to TRBJ2-5; 8 bases are shared with TRBD2. Per germline, CDR1 SGHRS and CDR2 YFSETQ. The trim removed 0 bases at V and 1 base at J, leaving 5 bases unmatched. This CDR3 has 16 residues. The CDR3 DNA follows: TGCGCCAGCAGCTTGGATGTAGCGGGGCTCCAAGAGACCCAGTACTTC. It translates to CASSLDVAGLQETQYF.

This clonotype occurred a few times. This chain connects TRBV29-1 to TRBJ2-5; D possibly matches TRBD1 or TRBD2 (5 bases each). The V gene lost 8 bases and the J gene lost 1 base, with 14 bases spanning the gap. The germline gives CDR1 SQVTM, CDR2 ANQGSEA. This CDR3 comprises 13 residues. This CDR3 is CSFLRDLQETQYF. CDR3 nucleotide sequence: TGCAGCTTTCTTCGGGACCTCCAAGAGACCCAGTACTTC.

This clonotype came up a few times. The V and J genes are TRBV12-3 or TRBV12-4 and TRBJ1-5; D might be TRBD1 (5 bases). Between the trimmed V and J ends, which lost 2 bases and 16 bases, there was a span of 15 bases. The CDR3 loop spans 12 amino acids. In nucleotides, the CDR3 is TGTGCCAGCAGTTTAAACAGGCCTCCCCTCCATTTT. It translates to CASSLNRPPLHF.

V usage is TRBV20-1 and J usage is TRBJ1-1; D is undetermined. Between the trimmed V and J ends, which lost 5 bases and 1 base, there was a span of 11 bases. The CDR3 is 13 amino acids. Germline V gene lookup returns CDR1 DFQATT and CDR2 SNEGSKA (reference sequence). Here the CDR3 reads CSAFLQPNTEAFF. In DNA form, the CDR3 reads TGCAGTGCTTTTCTCCAGCCGAACACTGAAGCTTTCTTT.

This chain uses TRBV10-2 with TRBJ2-6, with 7 bases matching TRBD2. Germline CDR1 and CDR2: WSHSY and SAAADI. The CDR3 loop spans 17 amino acids. Unmatched junction bases numbered 8, after V lost 6 bases and J lost 0 bases. The CDR3 spells CASRKGGQSSGANVLTF. CDR3 DNA: TGCGCCAGCAGGAAGGGAGGGCAATCCTCTGGGGCCAACGTCCTGACTTTC.

About this clonotype: Since a much larger clone is just one base distant, this may be a read error. The V and J genes are TRBV6-2 or TRBV6-3 and TRBJ2-1, with TRBD2 as a possible D gene (7 bases). Germline V gene lookup returns CDR1 MNHEY and CDR2 SVGEGT. V was trimmed by 6 bases and J by 9 bases, leaving 30 bases between them. This CDR3 contains 18 residues. CDR3 nucleotides: TGTGCCAGCAGCCCCTTTTTTGGGGGGGCCACTCTATACCCTGAGCAGTTCTTC. It specifies CASSPFFGGATLYPEQFF.

This clonotype was counted between two and nine times. V and J are TRBV5-1 and TRBJ2-1; 8 bases match TRBD2. Unmatched junction bases numbered 12, after V lost 7 bases and J lost 3 bases. The CDR3 is 16 amino acids. Germline CDR1 is SGHRS and CDR2 is YFSETQ. CDR3 in amino acids: CASRSVSGANYNEQFF. The CDR3 coding sequence is TGCGCCAGCCGCAGTGTTAGCGGGGCGAACTACAATGAGCAGTTCTTC.

V is TRBV7-9 and J is TRBJ2-7; D possibly corresponds to TRBD2 (5 bases). V was shortened by 5 bases and J by 6 bases, with 23 bases between the two germline ends. CDR1 SEHNR and CDR2 FQNEAQ come from the germline V gene (reference sequence). The CDR3 consists of 16 residues. In DNA form, the CDR3 reads TGTGCCAGCAGCCGTACTTCTCCGATTGCGGCGGGCGAGCAGTACTTC. Residues: CASSRTSPIAAGEQYF.

This clonotype was seen more than once but under ten times. The V and J genes are TRBV24-1 and TRBJ1-1; 7 nucleotides align to TRBD1. The germline CDR1 and CDR2 sequences are KGHDR and SFDVKD. The J segment lost 6 bases and the V segment lost 4 bases, leaving 4 bases of the junction unmatched. This CDR3 spans 13 amino acids. The CDR3 reads CATSERQGAEAFF. Here the CDR3 DNA reads TGTGCCACCAGTGAGAGACAGGGCGCTGAAGCTTTCTTT.

The table lists this clonotype with a few counts. The chain carries TRBV4-3 and TRBJ1-2, with D unclear. The germline V gene has CDR1 LGHNA and CDR2 YSLEER. V gave up 3 bases and J gave up 2 bases, with 16 bases separating them. The CDR3 is 16 amino acids. The CDR3 loop is CASSQFSVGVNYGYTF. The CDR3 DNA sequence: TGCGCCAGCAGCCAGTTTTCGGTCGGAGTGAACTATGGCTACACCTTC.

The sample holds a few counts of this clonotype. The chain has TRBV5-1 and TRBJ2-5, with 7 bases identical to TRBD2. In germline, CDR1 is SGHRS, CDR2 YFSETQ. This CDR3 spans 14 amino acids. After removal of 4 bases from V and 3 bases from J, the junction contained 6 bases not matched to a gene. Here the CDR3 reads CASSRGGGEETQYF. The CDR3 DNA reads as TGCGCCAGCAGCCGCGGGGGAGGAGAAGAGACCCAGTACTTC.

J is TRBJ1-2 and V is TRBV28, with D unresolved. CDR1 is MDHEN, CDR2 SYDVKM, per germline. Trimming cost V 6 bases and J 4 bases, with 15 bases left between them. The CDR3 has 14 amino acids. CDR3 in DNA: TGTGCCAGCAGCATAATTAACTACAGCTATGGCTACACCTTC. Protein sequence: CASSIINYSYGYTF.

This clonotype was counted a few times. The chain is built from TRBV12-3 or TRBV12-4 and TRBJ1-1; D is unclear. The CDR3 is 14 residues long. Trimming left V 2 bases short and J 4 bases short, with 11 bases between. The CDR3 loop is CASSLRQTATEAFF. CDR3 DNA sequence: TGTGCCAGCAGTTTACGGCAGACGGCCACTGAAGCTTTCTTT.

This clonotype was seen a handful of times. The chain employs TRBV5-1 and TRBJ2-1; tentative D call: TRBD2 (6 bases). Trimming took off 3 bases at V and 5 bases at J, with 12 bases between the two ends. CDR1 is SGHRS and CDR2 is YFSETQ in the germline V gene. This CDR3 comprises 14 residues. The CDR3: CASSWLASNNEQFF. CDR3 bases: TGCGCCAGCAGCTGGCTAGCGTCGAACAATGAGCAGTTCTTC.

This clonotype was seen many times. The V call is TRBV12-3 or TRBV12-4, the J call TRBJ2-7; D perhaps matches TRBD1 (6 bases). Trimming shortened V by 4 bases and J by 1 base, and 14 bases separated the two germline ends. There are 15 residues in the CDR3. The CDR3 region has the DNA TGTGCCAGCAGTTCTACGGACAGCTTATCCTACGAGCAGTACTTC. Its protein product is CASSSTDSLSYEQYF.

This clonotype was detected only a few times. The CDR3 sequence: CASSSMGQAYNEQFF. The DNA of the CDR3 is TGTGCCAGCAGTTCCATGGGACAGGCCTACAATGAGCAGTTCTTC. J is TRBJ2-1 and V is TRBV28, with 8 bases matching TRBD1. The germline gives CDR1 MDHEN, CDR2 SYDVKM. Trimming took 4 bases from V and 2 from J; bases not matched to a gene: 4. The CDR3 runs to 15 residues.

This chain joins TRBV20-1 and TRBJ2-3; TRBD2 matches 9 bases. J gave up 0 bases and V 6 bases, and 10 bases lay outside the gene matches. In germline, CDR1 is DFQATT, CDR2 SNEGSKA (reference sequence). The CDR3 is made up of 16 amino acids. This CDR3 is CSADGLAGISTDTQYF. DNA for the CDR3: TGCAGTGCAGATGGGCTAGCGGGGATCAGCACAGATACGCAGTATTTT.

This clonotype was recorded many times. This chain links TRBV2 with TRBJ2-2; D is ambiguous. The germline V gene has CDR1 SNHLY and CDR2 FYNNEI. The CDR3 is made up of 15 amino acids. Trimming shortened V by 5 bases and J by 3 bases, and 13 bases separated the two germline ends. The CDR3: CASSKQDRDTGELFF. CDR3 coding DNA: TGTGCCAGCAGTAAGCAAGACCGCGACACCGGGGAGCTGTTTTTT.

A few counts support this clonotype. V is TRBV20-1 and J is TRBJ2-1; no clear D gene. V lost 1 base, J lost 5 bases, and 12 bases lay in between. This CDR3 is built from 14 residues. Germline CDR1 DFQATT, CDR2 SNEGSKA (reference sequence). CDR3 in amino acids: CSARVVGSDNEQFF. The CDR3, as DNA: TGCAGTGCTAGAGTGGTGGGGTCGGACAATGAGCAGTTCTTC.

At least ten counts were recorded for this clonotype. V usage is TRBV28 and J usage is TRBJ2-1, with D tentatively TRBD1 (6 bases). Trimming left V 6 bases short and J 5 bases short, with 17 bases between. Germline CDR1 and CDR2: MDHEN and SYDVKM. There are 15 residues in the CDR3. CDR3 DNA sequence: TGTGCCAGCAGCCCAGTCAGGGGTCAGAACAATGAGCAGTTCTTC. This sequence encodes CASSPVRGQNNEQFF.

At least ten counts were recorded for this clonotype. The chain is built from TRBV29-1 and TRBJ2-3, with TRBD2 identical over 7 bases. V shed 6 bases, J shed 2 bases, and the junction held 5 bases outside the gene matches. CDR1 is SQVTM, CDR2 ANQGSEA, per germline. The CDR3 has 13 residues. The CDR3 sequence: CSVTGTNTDTQYF. CDR3 DNA sequence: TGCAGCGTCACCGGGACTAACACAGATACGCAGTATTTT.